Each of the 9 T cell receptor beta chains below was sequenced from the same sample in a study of chemoradiotherapy in HPV16-positive cancers. Only in-frame clones appear in the TCRdb table, and some are missing; sequencing was by immunoSEQ multiplex PCR. Of 8,000 or so clones in the sample, about 80% were seen once. Specimen: blood, collected from a patient who underwent chemoradiotherapy. Every receptor here comes from a human donor with HPV-associated anogenital cancer.

This chain connects TRBV5-6 to TRBJ1-2; no reliable D call. Germline V gene lookup returns CDR1 SGHDT and CDR2 YYEEEE. V lost 3 bases, J lost 4 bases, and 13 bases lay in between. This CDR3 contains 14 residues. This CDR3 is CASSWWGNIYGYTF. The CDR3 nucleotides read TGTGCCAGCAGCTGGTGGGGAAACATCTATGGCTACACCTTC.

The rearrangement joins TRBV7-2 to TRBJ1-1; D might be TRBD1 (5 bases). The germline V gene encodes CDR1 SGHTA and CDR2 FQGNSA. The CDR3 sequence is 14 residues long. Trimming left V 3 bases short and J 0 bases short, with 8 bases between. The CDR3 loop is CASSLTEMNTEAFF. CDR3 coding DNA: TGTGCCAGCAGCTTGACAGAGATGAACACTGAAGCTTTCTTT.

The chain joins TRBV9 to TRBJ2-1, with TRBD2 matching over 7 bases. V shed 0 bases, J shed 4 bases, and the junction held 4 bases outside the gene matches. Germline loops: CDR1 SGDLS, CDR2 YYNGEE. The CDR3 is 15 amino acids. The CDR3 DNA follows: TGTGCCAGCAGCGTAGGGACTAGAATTTACAATGAGCAGTTCTTC. Translation: CASSVGTRIYNEQFF.

The chain carries TRBV28 and TRBJ2-7, with no clear D. Germline assignment: CDR1 MDHEN and CDR2 SYDVKM. V was trimmed by 5 bases and J by 10 bases, leaving 21 bases between them. CDR3 size: 14 residues. Written as DNA, the CDR3 is TGTGCCAGCAGTCGTTCGTCCCCCAGTCTATTTCAGTACTTC. It codes for CASSRSSPSLFQYF.

This sequence joins TRBV6-4 and TRBJ2-2; 7 positions agree with TRBD1. The junction had 6 bases not matched to a gene; V was cut back by 4 bases and J by 4 bases. CDR1 is MRHNA, CDR2 SNTAGT, per germline. The CDR3 has 15 residues. CDR3 nucleotides: TGTGCCAGCAGTGGAGAGGCAGGGGGCACCGGGGAGCTGTTTTTT. It encodes CASSGEAGGTGELFF.

V and J are TRBV5-5 and TRBJ1-2, with D perhaps matching TRBD1 (5 bases). Germline CDR1 is SGHKS and CDR2 is YYEKEE (reference sequence). V lost 5 bases to trimming and J lost 4 bases, with 18 bases between them. The CDR3 has 15 residues. The CDR3 protein is CASSSGVGSFYGYTF. The CDR3 DNA follows: TGTGCCAGCAGTTCGGGGGTGGGGAGCTTCTATGGCTACACCTTC.

The V call is TRBV29-1, the J call TRBJ2-3; 12 bases are shared with TRBD2. From germline, CDR1 is SQVTM and CDR2 ANQGSEA. This CDR3 contains 17 residues. J gave up 0 bases and V 1 base, and 5 bases lay outside the gene matches. Here the CDR3 DNA reads TGCAGCGTTGAAGGGACTAGCGGGGTTGGGAGCACAGATACGCAGTATTTT. This codes for CSVEGTSGVGSTDTQYF.

CDR3 protein: CASSLGQINEKLFF. The CDR3 DNA reads as TGTGCCAGCAGTTTGGGACAGATTAATGAAAAACTGTTTTTT. The chain employs TRBV28 and TRBJ1-4; 7 bases agree with TRBD1. The CDR3 covers 14 residues. The J segment lost 4 bases and the V segment lost 3 bases, leaving 2 bases of the junction unmatched. The germline V gene encodes CDR1 MDHEN and CDR2 SYDVKM.

A single count supports this clone. V is TRBV28 and J is TRBJ2-1, with D maybe TRBD1 (7 bases). Germline V gene sequence: CDR1 MDHEN, CDR2 SYDVKM. The CDR3 covers 15 residues. Trimming took 5 bases from V and 9 from J, leaving 20 bases between them. The DNA of the CDR3 is TGTGCCAGCAGTGAGACAGGGACTCGCAGGCTTGAGCAGTTCTTC. Translation gives CASSETGTRRLEQFF.